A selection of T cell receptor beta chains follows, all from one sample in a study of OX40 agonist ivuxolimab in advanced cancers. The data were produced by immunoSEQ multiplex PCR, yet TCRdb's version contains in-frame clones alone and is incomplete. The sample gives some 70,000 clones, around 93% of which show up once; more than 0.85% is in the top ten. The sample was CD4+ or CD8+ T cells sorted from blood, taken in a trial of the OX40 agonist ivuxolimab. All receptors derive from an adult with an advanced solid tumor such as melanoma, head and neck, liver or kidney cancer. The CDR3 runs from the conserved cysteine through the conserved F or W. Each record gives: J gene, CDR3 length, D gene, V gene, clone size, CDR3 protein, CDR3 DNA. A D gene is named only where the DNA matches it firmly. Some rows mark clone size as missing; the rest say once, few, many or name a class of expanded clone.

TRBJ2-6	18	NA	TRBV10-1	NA	CASSYETIAQSRANVLTF	TGCGCCAGCAGTTATGAGACGATCGCACAAAGTCGGGCCAACGTCCTGACTTTC
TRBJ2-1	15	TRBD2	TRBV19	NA	CASSTRGGRNNEQFF	TGTGCCAGTAGTACCCGGGGGGGGCGAAACAATGAGCAGTTCTTC
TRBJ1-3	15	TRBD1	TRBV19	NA	CASTPPGQALNTIYF	TGTGCCAGTACGCCTCCGGGACAGGCTCTAAACACCATATATTTT
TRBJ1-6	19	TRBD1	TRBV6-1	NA	CASSERKSTGTGVESPLHF	TGTGCCAGCAGTGAACGCAAAAGTACCGGGACAGGGGTAGAGTCACCCCTCCACTTT
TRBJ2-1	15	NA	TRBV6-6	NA	CASSYERATYNEQFF	TGTGCCAGCAGTTACGAAAGGGCTACCTACAATGAGCAGTTCTTC
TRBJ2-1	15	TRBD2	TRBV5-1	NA	CASSLELADYNEQFF	TGCGCCAGCAGCTTGGAACTAGCGGACTACAATGAGCAGTTCTTC
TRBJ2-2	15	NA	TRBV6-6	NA	CASSYGHANTGELFF	TGTGCCAGCAGTTACGGGCACGCGAACACCGGGGAGCTGTTTTTT
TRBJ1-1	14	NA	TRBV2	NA	CASSEQGRDSEAFF	TGTGCCAGCAGTGAACAGGGTAGGGACTCTGAAGCTTTCTTT
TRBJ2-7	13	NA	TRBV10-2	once	CASSEIQVYEQYF	TGCGCCAGCAGCGAAATCCAAGTGTACGAGCAGTACTTC
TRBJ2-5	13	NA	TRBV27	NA	CASRQGMGETQYF	TGTGCCAGCAGGCAGGGGATGGGGGAGACCCAGTACTTC
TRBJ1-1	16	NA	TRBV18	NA	CASSPQTGDMNTEAFF	TGTGCCAGCTCACCACAAACGGGAGACATGAACACTGAAGCTTTCTTT
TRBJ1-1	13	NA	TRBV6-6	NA	CASFRVEGTEAFF	TGTGCCAGCTTCAGGGTGGAAGGGACTGAAGCTTTCTTT
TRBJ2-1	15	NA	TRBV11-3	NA	CASSHLDAGYNEQFF	TGTGCCAGCTCACATCTGGACGCTGGATACAATGAGCAGTTCTTC
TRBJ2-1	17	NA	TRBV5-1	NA	CASSLTGTGTPYNEQFF	TGCGCCAGCAGCTTGACGGGAACAGGGACACCCTACAATGAGCAGTTCTTC
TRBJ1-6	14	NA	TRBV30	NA	CAWSVSGFNSPLHF	TGTGCCTGGAGTGTATCCGGGTTCAATTCACCCCTCCACTTT
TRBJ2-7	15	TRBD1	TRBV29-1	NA	CSVVPGQWSSYEQYF	TGCAGCGTTGTTCCGGGACAGTGGAGCTCCTACGAGCAGTACTTC
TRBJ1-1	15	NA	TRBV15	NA	CATSRDFAPNTEAFF	TGTGCCACCAGCAGAGATTTTGCCCCAAACACTGAAGCTTTCTTT
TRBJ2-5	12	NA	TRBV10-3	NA	CAISPDRETQYF	TGTGCCATCAGCCCTGACCGGGAGACCCAGTACTTC
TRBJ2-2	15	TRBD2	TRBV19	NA	CASSRRGRDTGELFF	TGTGCCAGTAGCCGCCGGGGGAGGGACACCGGGGAGCTGTTTTTT
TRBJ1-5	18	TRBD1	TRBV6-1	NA	CASSEGQGARLRNQPQHF	TGTGCCAGCAGTGAAGGACAGGGGGCGAGACTACGCAATCAGCCCCAGCATTTT
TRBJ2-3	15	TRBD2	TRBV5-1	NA	CASSPSGSWPDTQYF	TGCGCCAGCAGCCCTAGCGGGAGCTGGCCAGATACGCAGTATTTT
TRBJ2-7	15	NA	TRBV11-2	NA	CASSSRSLSSYEQYF	TGTGCCAGCAGTTCTCGTTCCCTAAGCTCCTACGAGCAGTACTTC
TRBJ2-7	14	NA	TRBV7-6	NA	CASSSRGRGYEQYF	TGTGCCAGCAGCTCTAGGGGGCGGGGCTACGAGCAGTACTTC
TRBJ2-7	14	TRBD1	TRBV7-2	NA	CASSLGPGGYEQYF	TGTGCCAGCAGCTTAGGGCCAGGGGGCTACGAGCAGTACTTC
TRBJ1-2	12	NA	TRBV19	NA	CASSLADYGYTF	TGTGCCAGTAGTCTGGCAGACTATGGCTACACCTTC
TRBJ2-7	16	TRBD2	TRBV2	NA	CASRVPGDYVSYEQYF	TGTGCCAGCAGGGTCCCGGGGGACTACGTCTCCTACGAGCAGTACTTC
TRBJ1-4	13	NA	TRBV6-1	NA	CASLREGVGKLFF	TGTGCCAGCCTCCGAGAGGGAGTTGGAAAACTGTTTTTT
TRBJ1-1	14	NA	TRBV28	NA	CASTQVPENTEAFF	TGTGCCAGCACCCAGGTTCCGGAGAACACTGAAGCTTTCTTT
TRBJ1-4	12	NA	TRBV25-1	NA	CASSEFREKLFF	TGTGCCAGCAGTGAATTTCGGGAAAAACTGTTTTTT
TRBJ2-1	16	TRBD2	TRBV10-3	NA	CAISEATGLAGPEQFF	TGTGCCATCAGTGAGGCTACGGGACTAGCGGGACCTGAGCAGTTCTTC
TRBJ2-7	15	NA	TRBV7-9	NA	CASSLAGSLSYEQYF	TGTGCCAGCAGCTTGGCAGGGTCCCTCTCCTACGAGCAGTACTTC
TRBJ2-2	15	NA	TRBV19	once	CASSISRVVTGELFF	TGTGCCAGTAGTATCTCCAGGGTGGTCACCGGGGAGCTGTTTTTT
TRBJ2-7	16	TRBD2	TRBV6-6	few	CASYPGLAGVGYEQYF	TGTGCCAGCTACCCGGGACTAGCGGGAGTCGGCTACGAGCAGTACTTC
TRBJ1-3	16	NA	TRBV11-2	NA	CASSPDSIVSGNTIYF	TGTGCCAGCAGCCCCGACTCTATCGTATCTGGAAACACCATATATTTT
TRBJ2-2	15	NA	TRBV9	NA	CASSPLGGPTGELFF	TGTGCCAGCAGCCCCTTGGGGGGGCCGACCGGGGAGCTGTTTTTT
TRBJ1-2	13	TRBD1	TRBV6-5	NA	CASRRQGADGYTF	TGTGCCAGCCGCAGACAGGGGGCAGATGGCTACACCTTC
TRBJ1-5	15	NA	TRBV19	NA	CASSTGRLSNQPQHF	TGTGCCAGTAGTACGGGACGGCTTAGCAATCAGCCCCAGCATTTT
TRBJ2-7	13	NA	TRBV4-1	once	CASSFGAGDEQYF	TGCGCCAGCAGCTTCGGGGCAGGGGATGAGCAGTACTTC
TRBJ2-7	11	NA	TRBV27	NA	CASSHFLEQYF	TGTGCCAGCAGCCACTTCCTTGAGCAGTACTTC
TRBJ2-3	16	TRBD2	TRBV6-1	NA	CASSEIAGGVTDTQYF	TGTGCCAGCAGTGAAATAGCGGGGGGGGTCACAGATACGCAGTATTTT
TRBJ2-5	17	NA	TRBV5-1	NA	CASSLRVSGASRETQYF	TGCGCCAGCAGCTTGAGGGTCTCCGGGGCATCACGAGAGACCCAGTACTTC
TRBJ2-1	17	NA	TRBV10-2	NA	CASSEGLVRVSYNEQFF	TGCGCCAGCAGTGAAGGGTTGGTCAGGGTCAGTTACAATGAGCAGTTCTTC
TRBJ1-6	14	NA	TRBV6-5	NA	CASSYSGNNSPLHF	TGTGCCAGCAGTTACTCAGGGAACAATTCACCCCTCCACTTT
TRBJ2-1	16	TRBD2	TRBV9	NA	CASSVGAGVPYNEQFF	TGTGCCAGCAGCGTAGGAGCGGGGGTCCCGTACAATGAGCAGTTCTTC
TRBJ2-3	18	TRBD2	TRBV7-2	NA	CASSLDLNGGGYTDTQYF	TGTGCCAGCAGCTTAGATCTTAACGGCGGGGGATACACAGATACGCAGTATTTT
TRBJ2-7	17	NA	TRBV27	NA	CASSSLVATPRTYEQYF	TGTGCCAGCAGCTCATTGGTAGCGACCCCAAGGACCTACGAGCAGTACTTC
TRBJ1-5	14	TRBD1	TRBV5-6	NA	CASSLGQGAQPQHF	TGTGCCAGCAGCTTGGGACAGGGGGCTCAGCCCCAGCATTTT
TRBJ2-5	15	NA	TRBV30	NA	CAWSMGLDQGETQYF	TGTGCCTGGAGTATGGGACTCGACCAGGGGGAGACCCAGTACTTC
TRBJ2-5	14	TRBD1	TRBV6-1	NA	CASRGTGPQETQYF	TGTGCCAGCAGGGGGACAGGCCCCCAAGAGACCCAGTACTTC
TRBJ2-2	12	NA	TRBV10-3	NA	CAISESYGELFF	TGTGCCATCAGTGAGAGTTACGGGGAGCTGTTTTTT
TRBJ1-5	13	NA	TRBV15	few	CATSSESNQPQHF	TGTGCCACCTCAAGTGAAAGCAATCAGCCCCAGCATTTT
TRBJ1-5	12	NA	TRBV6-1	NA	CASRLQDQPQHF	TGTGCCAGCAGGCTACAGGATCAGCCCCAGCATTTT
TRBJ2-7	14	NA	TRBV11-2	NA	CASSLGSGNHEQYF	TGTGCCAGCAGCTTAGGATCAGGGAACCACGAGCAGTACTTC
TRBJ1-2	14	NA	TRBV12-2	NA	CASRLGDPVYGYTF	TGTGCAAGTCGCTTAGGGGATCCCGTCTATGGCTACACCTTC
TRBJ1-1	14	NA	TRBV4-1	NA	CASSRDVMNTEAFF	TGCGCCAGCAGCCGCGACGTTATGAACACTGAAGCTTTCTTT